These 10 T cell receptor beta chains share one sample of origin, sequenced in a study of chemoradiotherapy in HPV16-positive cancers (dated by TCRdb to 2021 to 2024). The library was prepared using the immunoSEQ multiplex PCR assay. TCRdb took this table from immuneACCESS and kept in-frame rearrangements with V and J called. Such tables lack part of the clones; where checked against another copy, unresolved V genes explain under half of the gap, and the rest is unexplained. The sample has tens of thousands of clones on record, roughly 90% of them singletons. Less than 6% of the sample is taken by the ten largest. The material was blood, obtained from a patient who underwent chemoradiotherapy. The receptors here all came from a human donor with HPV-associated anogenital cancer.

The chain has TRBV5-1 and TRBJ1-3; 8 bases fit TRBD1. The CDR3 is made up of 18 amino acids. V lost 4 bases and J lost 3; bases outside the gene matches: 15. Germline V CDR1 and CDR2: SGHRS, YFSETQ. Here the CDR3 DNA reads TGCGCCAGCAGCGACCGGACAGGGACGTCTTCCAGTGGAAACACCATATATTTT. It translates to CASSDRTGTSSSGNTIYF.

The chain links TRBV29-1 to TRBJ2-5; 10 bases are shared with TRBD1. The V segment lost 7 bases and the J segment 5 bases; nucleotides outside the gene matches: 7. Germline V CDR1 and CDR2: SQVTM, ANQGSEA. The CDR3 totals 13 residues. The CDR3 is CSGRQGALETQYF. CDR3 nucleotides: TGCAGCGGCAGACAGGGGGCTCTTGAGACCCAGTACTTC. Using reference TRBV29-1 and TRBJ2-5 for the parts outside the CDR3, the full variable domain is SAVISQKPSRDICQRGTSLTIQCQVDSQVTMMFWYRQQPGQSLTLIATANQGSEATYESGFVIDKFPISRPNLTFSTLTVSNMSPEDSSIYLCSGRQGALETQYFGPGTRLLVL.

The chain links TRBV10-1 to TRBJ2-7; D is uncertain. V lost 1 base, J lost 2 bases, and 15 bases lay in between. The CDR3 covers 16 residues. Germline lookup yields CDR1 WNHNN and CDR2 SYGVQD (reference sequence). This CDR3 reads CASSEWFRHFPYEQYV. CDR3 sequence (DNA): TGCGCCAGCAGTGAGTGGTTTCGACACTTTCCCTACGAGCAGTACGTC.

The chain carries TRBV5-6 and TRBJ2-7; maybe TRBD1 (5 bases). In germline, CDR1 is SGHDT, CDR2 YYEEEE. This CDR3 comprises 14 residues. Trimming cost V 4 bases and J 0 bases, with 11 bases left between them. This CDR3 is CASSVTAFSYEQYV. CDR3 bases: TGTGCCAGCAGCGTGACAGCGTTCTCCTACGAGCAGTACGTC.

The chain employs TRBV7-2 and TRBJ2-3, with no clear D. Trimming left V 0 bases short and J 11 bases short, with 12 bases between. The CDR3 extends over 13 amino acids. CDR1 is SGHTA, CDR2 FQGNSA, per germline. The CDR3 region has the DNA TGTGCCAGCAGCTTAGCGGAGCTCCCTAGGCAGTATTTT. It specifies CASSLAELPRQYF.

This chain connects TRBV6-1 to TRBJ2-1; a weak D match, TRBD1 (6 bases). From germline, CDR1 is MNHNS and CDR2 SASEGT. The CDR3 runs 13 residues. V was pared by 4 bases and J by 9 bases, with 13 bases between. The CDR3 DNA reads TGTGCCAGCAGTGGACAGGCTTATTCTGAGCAGTTCTTC. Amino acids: CASSGQAYSEQFF.

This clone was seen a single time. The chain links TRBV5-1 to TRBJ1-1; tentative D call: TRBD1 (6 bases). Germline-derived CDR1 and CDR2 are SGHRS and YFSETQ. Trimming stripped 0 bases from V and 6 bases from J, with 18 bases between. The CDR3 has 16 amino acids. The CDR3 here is CASSLDRGVRGAEAFF. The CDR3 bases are TGCGCCAGCAGCTTGGATAGGGGGGTAAGGGGTGCTGAAGCTTTCTTT.

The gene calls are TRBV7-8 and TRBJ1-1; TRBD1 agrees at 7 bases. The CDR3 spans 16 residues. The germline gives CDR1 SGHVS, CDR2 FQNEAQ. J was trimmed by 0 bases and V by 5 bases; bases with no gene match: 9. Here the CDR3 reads CASSPRPGQLNTEAFF. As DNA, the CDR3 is TGTGCCAGCAGCCCGAGACCGGGACAGTTGAACACTGAAGCTTTCTTT. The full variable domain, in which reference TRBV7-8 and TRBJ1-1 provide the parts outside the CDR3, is GAGVSQSPRYKVAKRGQDVALRCDPISGHVSLFWYQQALGQGPEFLTYFQNEAQLDKSGLPSDRFFAERPEGSVSTLKIQRTQQEDSAVYLCASSPRPGQLNTEAFFGQGTRLTVV.

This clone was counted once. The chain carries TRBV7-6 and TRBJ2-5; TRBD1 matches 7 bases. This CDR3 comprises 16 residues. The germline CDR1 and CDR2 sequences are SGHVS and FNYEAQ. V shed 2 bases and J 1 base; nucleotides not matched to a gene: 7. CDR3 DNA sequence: TGTGCCAGCAGCTTACAAACAGGGGAGCTCCAAGAGACCCAGTACTTC. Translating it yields CASSLQTGELQETQYF.

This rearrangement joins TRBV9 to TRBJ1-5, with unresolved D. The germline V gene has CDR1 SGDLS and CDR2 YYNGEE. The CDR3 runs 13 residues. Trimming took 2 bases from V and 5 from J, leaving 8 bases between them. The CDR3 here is CASSVGEDQPQHF. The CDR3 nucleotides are TGTGCCAGCAGCGTCGGAGAAGATCAGCCCCAGCATTTT.